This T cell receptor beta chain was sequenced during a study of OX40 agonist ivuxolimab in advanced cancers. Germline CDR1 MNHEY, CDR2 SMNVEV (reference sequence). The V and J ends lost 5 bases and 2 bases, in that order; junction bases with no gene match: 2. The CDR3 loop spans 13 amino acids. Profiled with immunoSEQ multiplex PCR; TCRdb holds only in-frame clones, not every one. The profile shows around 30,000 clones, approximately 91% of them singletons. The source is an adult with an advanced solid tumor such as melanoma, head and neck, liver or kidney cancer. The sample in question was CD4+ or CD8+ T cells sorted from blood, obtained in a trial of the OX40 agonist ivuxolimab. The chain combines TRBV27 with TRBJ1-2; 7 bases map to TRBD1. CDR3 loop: CASSMTGNYGYTF. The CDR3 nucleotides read TGTGCCAGCAGTATGACAGGGAACTATGGCTACACCTTC.